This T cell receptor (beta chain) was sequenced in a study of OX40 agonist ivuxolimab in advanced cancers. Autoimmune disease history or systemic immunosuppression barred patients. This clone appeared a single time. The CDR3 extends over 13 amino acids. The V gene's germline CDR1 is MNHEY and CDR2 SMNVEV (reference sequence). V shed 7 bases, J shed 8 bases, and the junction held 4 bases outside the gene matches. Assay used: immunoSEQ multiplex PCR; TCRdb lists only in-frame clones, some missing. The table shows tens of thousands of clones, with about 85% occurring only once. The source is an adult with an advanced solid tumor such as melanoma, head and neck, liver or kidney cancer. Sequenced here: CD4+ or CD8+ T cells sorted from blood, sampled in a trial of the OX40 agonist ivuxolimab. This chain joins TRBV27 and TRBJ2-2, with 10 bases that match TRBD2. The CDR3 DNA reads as TGTGCCAGCACTACGGGACTAGCGGGGGAGCTGTTTTTT. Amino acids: CASTTGLAGELFF.